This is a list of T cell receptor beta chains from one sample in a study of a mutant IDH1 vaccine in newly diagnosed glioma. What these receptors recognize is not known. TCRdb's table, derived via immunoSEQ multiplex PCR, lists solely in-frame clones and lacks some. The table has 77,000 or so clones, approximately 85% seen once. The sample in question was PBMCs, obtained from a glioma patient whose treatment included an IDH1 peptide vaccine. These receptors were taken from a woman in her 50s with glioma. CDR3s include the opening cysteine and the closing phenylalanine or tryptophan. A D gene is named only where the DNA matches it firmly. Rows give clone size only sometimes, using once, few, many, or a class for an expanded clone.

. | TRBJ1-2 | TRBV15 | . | TGTGCCACCAGCAGGCAGGGCGGTTATGGCTACACCTTC | CATSRQGGYGYTF
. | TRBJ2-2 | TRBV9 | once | TGTGCCAGCAGCCTTGCAGGGGCGGGTTTGCGGGAGCTGTTTTTT | CASSLAGAGLRELFF
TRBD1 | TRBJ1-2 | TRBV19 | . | TGTGCCAGTAGTAGAGAGACAGGGTTCAACTATGGCTACACCTTC | CASSRETGFNYGYTF
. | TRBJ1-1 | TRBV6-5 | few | TGTGCCAGCAGTTACTCAGGCGTCACTGAAGCTTTCTTT | CASSYSGVTEAFF
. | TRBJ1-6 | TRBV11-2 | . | TGTGCCAGCAGCTTAGTAACAAGTAATAATTCACCCCTCCACTTT | CASSLVTSNNSPLHF
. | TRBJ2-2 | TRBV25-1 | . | TGTGCCAGCTCTCCGCCCGGCCGGTCCGGGGAGCTGTTTTTT | CASSPPGRSGELFF
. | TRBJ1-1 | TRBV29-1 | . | TGCAGCGTTGACAAGAACACTGAAGCTTTCTTT | CSVDKNTEAFF
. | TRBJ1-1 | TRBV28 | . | TGTGCCAGCAGTTCCGGACAGTTGAACACTGAAGCTTTCTTT | CASSSGQLNTEAFF
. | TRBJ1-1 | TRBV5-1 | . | TGCGCCAGCAGCAGAGACAGGACTGAAGCTTTCTTT | CASSRDRTEAFF
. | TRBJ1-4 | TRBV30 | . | TGTGCCTGGAGTGTAAAGGCAGGGATTGAAAAACTGTTTTTT | CAWSVKAGIEKLFF
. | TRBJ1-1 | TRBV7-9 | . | TGTGCCAGCAGCTCAGGTATAAACCCATACGGGGACACTGAAGCTTTCTTT | CASSSGINPYGDTEAFF
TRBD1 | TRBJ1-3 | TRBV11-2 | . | TGTGCCAGCAGCTTTATTACCGGACAGGGCTCTGGAAACACCATATATTTT | CASSFITGQGSGNTIYF
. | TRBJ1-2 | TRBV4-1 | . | TGCGCCAGCAGCCAAGGATCCACTGCTCGGGGGAGCTATGGCTACACCTTC | CASSQGSTARGSYGYTF
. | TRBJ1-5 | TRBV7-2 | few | TGTGCCAGCAGCTTGTATCGGGACCTCAATCAGCCCCAGCATTTT | CASSLYRDLNQPQHF
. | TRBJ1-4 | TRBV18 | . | TGTGCCAGCTCACCTGGGGCTAATGAAAAACTGTTTTTT | CASSPGANEKLFF
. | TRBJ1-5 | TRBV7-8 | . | TGTGCCAGCAGCTTACGACCCGGGTCGGGTCGGCACAATCAGCCCCAGCATTTT | CASSLRPGSGRHNQPQHF
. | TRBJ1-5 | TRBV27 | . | TGTGCCAGCAGTGAACAGAGATATAGCAATCAGCCCCAGCATTTT | CASSEQRYSNQPQHF
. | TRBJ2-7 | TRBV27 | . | TGTGCCAGCAGTTTAGGCAGGGGAAGGTACGAGCAGTACTTC | CASSLGRGRYEQYF
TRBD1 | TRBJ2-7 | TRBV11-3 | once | TGTGCCAGCAGCTCGATCCGGGCAGGGGGCTATGTTTACGAGCAGTACTTC | CASSSIRAGGYVYEQYF
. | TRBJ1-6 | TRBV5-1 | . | TGCGCCAGCAGCTTGGCCTCCAGCTCCTATAATTCACCCCTCCACTTT | CASSLASSSYNSPLHF
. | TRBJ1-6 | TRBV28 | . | TGTGCCAGCAGCCCCCCGACACGTAATTCACCCCTCCACTTT | CASSPPTRNSPLHF
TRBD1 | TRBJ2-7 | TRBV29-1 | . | TGCAGCGTTGAAAGGGACAGGCCCTACGAGCAGTACTTC | CSVERDRPYEQYF
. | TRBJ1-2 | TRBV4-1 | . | TGCGCCAGCAGCCCGTCCCAGGGTAGCTATGGCTACACCTTC | CASSPSQGSYGYTF